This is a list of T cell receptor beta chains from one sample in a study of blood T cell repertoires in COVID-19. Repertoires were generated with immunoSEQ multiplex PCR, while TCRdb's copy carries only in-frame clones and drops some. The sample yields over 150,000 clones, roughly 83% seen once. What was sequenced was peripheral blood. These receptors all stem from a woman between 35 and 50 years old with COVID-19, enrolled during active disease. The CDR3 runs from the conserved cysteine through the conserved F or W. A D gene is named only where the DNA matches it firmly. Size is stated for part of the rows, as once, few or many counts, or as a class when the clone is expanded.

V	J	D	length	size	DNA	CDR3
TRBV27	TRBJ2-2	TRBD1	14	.	TGTGCCAGCAAAAGATACAGGGGTTCAGGGGAGCTGTTTTTT	CASKRYRGSGELFF
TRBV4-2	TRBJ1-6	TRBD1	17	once	TGTGCCAGCAGCCAGAGGACAGGGGGGCCGAATAATTCACCCCTCCACTTT	CASSQRTGGPNNSPLHF
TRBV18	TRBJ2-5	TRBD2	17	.	TGTGCCAGCTCACCATTACCAAGAGCGGGGGGTCAAGAGACCCAGTACTTC	CASSPLPRAGGQETQYF
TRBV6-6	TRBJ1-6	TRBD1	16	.	TGTGCCAGCAGGTGGGACAGGGAGGGATATAATTCACCCCTCCACTTT	CASRWDREGYNSPLHF
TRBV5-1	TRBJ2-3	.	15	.	TGCGCCAGCAGCCAGTCGGGTGGTGGCACAGATACGCAGTATTTT	CASSQSGGGTDTQYF
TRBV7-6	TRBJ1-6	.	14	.	TGTGCCAGCAGCTTAGGAGGGTCTAATTCACCCCTCCACTTT	CASSLGGSNSPLHF
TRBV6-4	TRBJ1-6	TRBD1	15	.	TGTGCCAGCAGAAGCGGACAGGGGGACAATTCACCCCTCCACTTT	CASRSGQGDNSPLHF
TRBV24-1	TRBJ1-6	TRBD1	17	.	TGTGCCACCAGTGGGACGACAGGGCGGAGGGGTAATTCACCCCTCCACTTT	CATSGTTGRRGNSPLHF
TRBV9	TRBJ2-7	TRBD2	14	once	TGTGCCAGCAGCGTAGGCCTAGCGGGACACGAGCAGTACTTC	CASSVGLAGHEQYF
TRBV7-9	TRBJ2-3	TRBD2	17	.	TGTGCCAGCAGTCCCGGGAGTCGGGGGGGCCTGGGAGATACGCAGTATTTT	CASSPGSRGGLGDTQYF
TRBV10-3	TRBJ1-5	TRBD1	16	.	TGTGCCATCAGTGAGAGCCCCGGGACAGGGCTTGAGCCCCAGCATTTT	CAISESPGTGLEPQHF
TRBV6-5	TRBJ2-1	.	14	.	TGTGCCAGCAGTTACTCGGGGGGGGCAAAGGAGCAGTTCTTC	CASSYSGGAKEQFF
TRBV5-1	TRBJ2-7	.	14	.	TGCGCCAGCACCATAGACAGGCCCCAAGGCGAGCAGTACTTC	CASTIDRPQGEQYF
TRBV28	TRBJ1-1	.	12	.	TGTGCCAGCAGTTTAAGGGACACCGAAGCTTTCTTT	CASSLRDTEAFF
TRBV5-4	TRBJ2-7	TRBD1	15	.	TGTGCCAGCAGCAAGGGGACAGCACCTTCCTACGAGCAGTACTTC	CASSKGTAPSYEQYF
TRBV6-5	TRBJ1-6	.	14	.	TGTGCCAGCAGTTACGGGGCGGTCAATTCACCCCTCCACTTT	CASSYGAVNSPLHF
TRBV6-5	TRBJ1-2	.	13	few	TGTGCCAGCAGTTACAGTTCCCCCGAGGGCTACACCTTC	CASSYSSPEGYTF
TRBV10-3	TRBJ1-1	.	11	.	TGTGCCATCAGTCAGGGTACTGAAGCTTTCTTT	CAISQGTEAFF
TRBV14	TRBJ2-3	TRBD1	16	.	TGTGCCAGCAGCCAAGCCAGGACAGGGGGCACAGATACGCAGTATTTT	CASSQARTGGTDTQYF
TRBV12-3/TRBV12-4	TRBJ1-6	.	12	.	TGTGCCAGCAGTTTGCGGGATTCACCCCTCCACTTT	CASSLRDSPLHF
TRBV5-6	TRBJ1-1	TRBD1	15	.	TGTGCCAGCAGCTTAGTCGACAGGGGGTACACTGAAGCTTTCTTT	CASSLVDRGYTEAFF
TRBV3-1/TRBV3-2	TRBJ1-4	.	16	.	TGTGCCAGCAGCCAAGGGGGGCTGGCAACTAATGAAAAACTGTTTTTT	CASSQGGLATNEKLFF
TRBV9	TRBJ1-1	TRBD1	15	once	TGTGCCAGCAGCGGGCGGGGACAGGGGTACACTGAAGCTTTCTTT	CASSGRGQGYTEAFF
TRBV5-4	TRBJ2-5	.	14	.	TGTGCCAGCAGCTCCCCTTCGGGGAGAGAGACCCAGTACTTC	CASSSPSGRETQYF
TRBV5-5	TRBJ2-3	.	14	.	TGTGCCAGCAGCCAAGAGGTGAGGGCCGGTACGCAGTATTTT	CASSQEVRAGTQYF
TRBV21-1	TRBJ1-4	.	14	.	TGTGCCAGCAGCAAGGACAGAAGGTGTGAAAAACTGTTTTTT	CASSKDRRCEKLFF
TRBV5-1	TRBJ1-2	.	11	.	TGCGCCAGCGGAGAGGTGGGTGGCTACACCTTC	CASGEVGGYTF
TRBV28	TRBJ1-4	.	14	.	TGTGCCAGCAGTTTACCCCTCCAGGGCGGCAAACTGTTTTTT	CASSLPLQGGKLFF
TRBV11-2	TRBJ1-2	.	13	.	TGTGCCAGCAGCCCAGGACAGTTTTATGGCTACACCTTC	CASSPGQFYGYTF
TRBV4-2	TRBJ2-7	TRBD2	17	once	TGTGCCAGCAGCCCTACGACTAGCTCGCAACTTCTCGACGAGCAGTACTTC	CASSPTTSSQLLDEQYF
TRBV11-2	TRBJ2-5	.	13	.	TGTGCCAGCAGCTTTGAGGCGCAGGAGACCCAGTACTTC	CASSFEAQETQYF
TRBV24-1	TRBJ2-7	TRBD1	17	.	TGTGCCACCAGTGATTTCAACCAAGGACAGGGCTCCTACGAGCAGTACTTC	CATSDFNQGQGSYEQYF
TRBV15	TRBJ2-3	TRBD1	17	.	TGTGCCACCAGCAGAGATCGGAGTACAGGGGGCCCAGATACGCAGTATTTT	CATSRDRSTGGPDTQYF